The 18 T cell receptor beta chains listed next were all sequenced from one sample in a study of blood T cell repertoires in COVID-19. Here immunoSEQ multiplex PCR was the method, and the copy in TCRdb shows in-frame clones only, minus some. The top ten clones hold roughly 7.3% of a sample with around 310,000 clones, 80% to 95% of them seen once. What was sequenced was peripheral blood. The receptors derive from a woman under 40 with COVID-19, enrolled during active disease.

The chain is built from TRBV3-1 (or the pseudogene TRBV3-2) and TRBJ2-3, with TRBD2 identical over 7 bases. Trimming cost V 4 bases and J 1 base; bases outside gene matches: 2. The germline CDR1 and CDR2 sequences are LGHDT and YNNKEL (reference sequence). The CDR3 runs to 14 residues. The CDR3 protein is CASSPSGGTDTQYF. The CDR3 bases are TGTGCCAGCAGCCCCAGCGGGGGCACAGATACGCAGTATTTT.

The chain couples TRBV15 to TRBJ2-1, with D hard to call. The CDR3 loop spans 11 amino acids. Germline CDR1 and CDR2: LNHNV and YYDKDF (reference sequence). With 8 bases removed from V and 8 bases from J, the gap between germline ends came to 10 bases. The CDR3 DNA sequence: TGTGCCACCGCCAGTAGCCATGAGCAGTTCTTC. Translation gives CATASSHEQFF.

The CDR3 nucleotides are TGTGCCAGTAGTAGGGACAGGGGCAACGAGCAGTACTTC. It specifies CASSRDRGNEQYF. The chain couples TRBV19 to TRBJ2-7; 10 bases agree with TRBD1. This CDR3 spans 13 amino acids. The J segment lost 5 bases and the V segment lost 4 bases, leaving 2 bases of the junction unmatched. From germline, CDR1 is LNHDA and CDR2 SQIVND (reference sequence). Full variable domain (missing parts from reference TRBV19 and TRBJ2-7): DGGITQSPKYLFRKEGQNVTLSCEQNLNHDAMYWYRQDPGQGLRLIYYSQIVNDFQKGDIAEGYSVSREKKESFPLTVTSAQKNPTAFYLCASSRDRGNEQYFGPGTRLTVT.

The V call is TRBV28, the J call TRBJ2-2, with TRBD1 matching 8 bases. The germline gives CDR1 MDHEN, CDR2 SYDVKM. Trimming at V came to 8 bases and at J to 7 bases, leaving 9 bases not matched to a gene. The CDR3 is made up of 14 amino acids. CDR3 DNA sequence: TGTGCCAGCGGCTGGACAGGGTGGAACGGGGAGCTGTTTTTT. This encodes CASGWTGWNGELFF.

V and J are TRBV19 and TRBJ1-5; no definite D call. Germline-derived CDR1 and CDR2 are LNHDA and SQIVND (reference sequence). V lost 3 bases to trimming and J lost 4 bases, with 7 bases between them. This CDR3 region has 13 residues. The CDR3 here is CASSMAQNQPQHF. The CDR3 coding sequence is TGTGCCAGTAGTATGGCCCAGAATCAGCCCCAGCATTTT.

With respect to this clone: This sample also contains other DNA sequences that code for the same CDR3. This chain uses TRBV7-6 with TRBJ1-1, with unresolved D. Trimming removed 5 bases from V and 1 base from J, with 8 bases in between. CDR3 length: 13 amino acids. Germline-derived CDR1 and CDR2 are SGHVS and FNYEAQ. The chain's CDR3 is CASSPGRNTEAFF. DNA for the CDR3: TGTGCCAGCAGCCCGGGTCGGAACACTGAAGCTTTCTTT.

The V call is TRBV30, the J call TRBJ2-7; TRBD1 matches 7 bases. Losses at the gene ends were 1 base for V and 6 bases for J; bases not matched to a gene: 15. The CDR3 has 16 residues. The V gene's germline CDR1 is GTSNPN and CDR2 SVGIG (reference sequence). DNA for the CDR3: TGTGCCTGGAGTGGAGCAAAAAGAGAGGGGGCGCCCGAGCAGTACTTC. It is translated as CAWSGAKREGAPEQYF.

V gene TRBV6-1 combines with J gene TRBJ2-1, with 7 bases that match TRBD1. The CDR3 covers 14 residues. Germline loops: CDR1 MNHNS, CDR2 SASEGT. Unmatched junction bases numbered 4, after V lost 5 bases and J lost 3 bases. The CDR3 sequence is CASSFRDSYNEQFF. The CDR3 DNA sequence: TGTGCCAGCAGTTTCCGGGACAGCTACAATGAGCAGTTCTTC.

The rearrangement links TRBV30 to TRBJ2-2; 10 nucleotides align to TRBD1. This CDR3 spans 13 amino acids. Germline CDR1 GTSNPN, CDR2 SVGIG (reference sequence). V lost 8 bases to trimming and J lost 3 bases; unmatched junction nucleotides: 3. The CDR3: CALGTGDTGELFF. Here the CDR3 DNA reads TGTGCCCTCGGGACAGGGGACACCGGGGAGCTGTTTTTT. Filled out from reference TRBV30 and TRBJ2-2, the complete variable domain reads SQTIHQWPATLVQPVGSPLSLECTVEGTSNPNLYWYRQAAGRGLQLLFYSVGIGQISSEVPQNLSASRPQDRQFILSSKKLLLSDSGFYLCALGTGDTGELFFGEGSRLTVL.

The chain recombines TRBV19 with TRBJ1-5; 8 bases match TRBD1. J was trimmed by 1 base and V by 6 bases; bases with no gene match: 8. Germline CDR1 reads LNHDA; CDR2 reads SQIVND (reference sequence). The CDR3 is made up of 16 amino acids. CDR3 region: CASRHTGGESNQPQHF. DNA for the CDR3: TGTGCCAGTAGACATACAGGGGGAGAGAGCAATCAGCCCCAGCATTTT.

The J gene is TRBJ2-1, the V gene TRBV20-1; 10 bases are a match to TRBD2. Germline V gene sequence: CDR1 DFQATT, CDR2 SNEGSKA (reference sequence). This CDR3 is 11 amino acids long. The CDR3 DNA sequence: TGCAGCGCGGCTAGCGGGAGTTTCTGGTTCTTC. It codes for CSAASGSFWFF.

The rearrangement joins TRBV14 to TRBJ2-1; 11 positions agree with TRBD2. Germline V CDR1 and CDR2: SGHDN, FVKESK. CDR3 length: 16 residues. V lost 4 bases and J lost 4; bases outside the gene matches: 6. DNA of the CDR3: TGTGCCAGCAGCCCGGTTAGCGGGAGGGGATACAATGAGCAGTTCTTC. Encoded protein: CASSPVSGRGYNEQFF.

The rearrangement joins TRBV7-2 to TRBJ2-5; perhaps TRBD2 as D (6 bases). V was shortened by 1 base and J by 2 bases, with 11 bases between the two germline ends. CDR1 and CDR2 (germline): SGHTA, FQGNSA. The CDR3 loop spans 15 amino acids. Here the CDR3 DNA reads TGTGCCAGCAGCTTAGGAGGGCGGGAACAAGAGACCCAGTACTTC. Its protein is CASSLGGREQETQYF.

This rearrangement joins TRBV28 to TRBJ2-5; D is unclear. The germline V gene has CDR1 MDHEN and CDR2 SYDVKM. V was cut by 1 base and J by 0 bases, with 9 bases left in between. The CDR3 has 15 residues. The CDR3, as DNA: TGTGCCAGCAGTTTATCCCCTTTAGACCAAGAGACCCAGTACTTC. As protein: CASSLSPLDQETQYF.

This chain joins TRBV11-1 and TRBJ2-3; no clear D gene. The V and J ends lost 1 base and 2 bases respectively, with 13 bases between them. Germline loops: CDR1 SGHAT, CDR2 FQDESV (reference sequence). The CDR3 has 16 residues. CDR3 DNA: TGTGCCAGCAGCTTAGGAGGCAGCATATTCACAGATACGCAGTATTTT. Amino acids: CASSLGGSIFTDTQYF.

This CDR3 is CASRDWGTDTQYF. CDR3 coding DNA: TGTGCCAGCCGGGACTGGGGCACAGATACGCAGTATTTT. V gene TRBV12-3 or TRBV12-4 combines with J gene TRBJ2-3; TRBD2 is a possible D gene (6 bases). The CDR3 has 13 amino acids. V lost 8 bases and J 1 base, leaving 10 bases between the germline ends.

V gene TRBV5-1 combines with J gene TRBJ2-6, with 12 nucleotides matching TRBD2. The germline gives CDR1 SGHRS, CDR2 YFSETQ. This CDR3 comprises 21 residues. V shed 4 bases, J shed 0 bases, and the junction held 14 bases outside the gene matches. As DNA, the CDR3 is TGCGCCAGCAGCCTTACCCCGACTAGCGGGAGTACTAGCTCTGGGGCCAACGTCCTGACTTTC. It is translated as CASSLTPTSGSTSSGANVLTF.

J is TRBJ1-2 and V is TRBV30, with 7 nucleotides matching TRBD1. The trim removed 7 bases at V and 8 bases at J, leaving 7 bases unmatched. The germline V gene encodes CDR1 GTSNPN and CDR2 SVGIG (reference sequence). The length of the CDR3 is 11 residues. The CDR3 nucleotides are TGTGCCTCCGACAGGGCAGGGGGCTACACCTTC. It specifies CASDRAGGYTF. Based on the CDR3 plus reference TRBV30 and TRBJ1-2, the full variable domain is SQTIHQWPATLVQPVGSPLSLECTVEGTSNPNLYWYRQAAGRGLQLLFYSVGIGQISSEVPQNLSASRPQDRQFILSSKKLLLSDSGFYLCASDRAGGYTFGSGTRLTVV.